These 10 T cell receptor beta chains came from one sample sequenced in a study of blood T cell repertoires in COVID-19. The table came from immunoSEQ multiplex PCR; TCRdb's copy has only in-frame clones and leaves some out. Here the sample spans 35,000 to 45,000 clones, about 86% being singletons. Specimen: peripheral blood. These receptors were collected from a man aged 35-49 years with active COVID-19.

This clone appeared a few times. The CDR3 DNA reads as TGCGCCAGCAGCCAAGATAGGACTAGCGGGAGGAATGAGCAGTTCTTC. Its protein is CASSQDRTSGRNEQFF. This chain joins TRBV4-1 and TRBJ2-1; TRBD2 agrees at 14 bases. CDR1 MGHRA and CDR2 YSYEKL come from the germline V gene. This CDR3 comprises 16 residues. The junction had 2 bases not matched to a gene; V was cut back by 0 bases and J by 7 bases.

This sequence joins TRBV2 and TRBJ2-1; possibly TRBD1 for D (5 bases). CDR3 length: 12 residues. The ends were cut back, 1 base at V and 15 bases at J, with 13 bases in the middle. Germline-derived CDR1 and CDR2 are SNHLY and FYNNEI. The CDR3 nucleotides read TGTGCCAGCAGTGAAGGACAGTTAGTTCCGTTCTTC. It codes for CASSEGQLVPFF.

This clone was seen a single time. The chain recombines TRBV6-5 with TRBJ2-5; D possibly corresponds to TRBD1 (5 bases). CDR1 and CDR2 (germline): MNHEY, SVGAGI. The CDR3 spans 15 residues. V dropped 7 bases and J dropped 1 base, with 16 bases sitting between them. The CDR3 sequence: CASNRPLTVQETQYF. Written as DNA, the CDR3 is TGTGCCAGCAATCGCCCGTTGACAGTCCAAGAGACCCAGTACTTC.

This sequence joins TRBV28 and TRBJ1-1; 8 bases are shared with TRBD1. The CDR3 sequence is 15 residues long. Unmatched junction bases numbered 8, after V lost 3 bases and J lost 5 bases. Germline CDR1 and CDR2: MDHEN and SYDVKM. For the CDR3, the DNA is TGTGCCAGCAGTTTGGGATCCAGGGGGCGGACTGAAGCTTTCTTT. Translating gives CASSLGSRGRTEAFF.

A remark on this clone: The junction does not match germline at one end; this may be a read error. This chain uses TRBV11-2 with TRBJ2-2; D is perhaps TRBD2 (6 bases). CDR3 length: 17 amino acids. The germline CDR1 and CDR2 sequences are SGHAT and FQNNGV. Written as DNA, the CDR3 is TGTGCCAGCACCTTAACCGGGCGGGCGGAGGGCACCGGGGAGCTGTTTTTT. This translates into CASTLTGRAEGTGELFF.

The chain couples TRBV6-4 to TRBJ2-1; 7 nucleotides match TRBD1. This CDR3 has 17 residues. Germline lookup yields CDR1 MRHNA and CDR2 SNTAGT. The junction had 9 bases not matched to a gene; V was cut back by 4 bases and J by 0 bases. CDR3 sequence (DNA): TGTGCCAGCAGTGCGACCCCAGGGGGTACCTCCTACAATGAGCAGTTCTTC. Protein: CASSATPGGTSYNEQFF.

This clone was counted once. The rearrangement uses TRBV4-1 and TRBJ1-5; 8 positions agree with TRBD1. This CDR3 has 17 amino acids. CDR1 and CDR2 (germline): MGHRA, YSYEKL. J was trimmed by 4 bases and V by 0 bases; bases with no gene match: 8. The DNA for the CDR3 is TGCGCCAGCAGCCAAGATCGAGACAGGGGAATTAATCAGCCCCAGCATTTT. Amino acid sequence: CASSQDRDRGINQPQHF.

The rearrangement joins TRBV19 to TRBJ1-5; D perhaps matches TRBD1 (6 bases). CDR1 is LNHDA and CDR2 is SQIVND in the germline V gene (reference sequence). CDR3 size: 16 residues. Trimming took 4 bases from V and 4 from J, leaving 17 bases between them. In nucleotides, the CDR3 is TGTGCCAGTAGTAACCCGGGACAATATGGAAATCAGCCCCAGCATTTT. This encodes CASSNPGQYGNQPQHF.

The V and J genes are TRBV27 and TRBJ2-2; D not resolved. This CDR3 comprises 16 residues. The germline V gene has CDR1 MNHEY and CDR2 SMNVEV (reference sequence). Trimming removed 0 bases at V and 0 bases at J, with 8 bases between. The CDR3 loop is CASSLSFPANTGELFF. The DNA of the CDR3 is TGTGCCAGCAGTTTATCGTTCCCTGCGAACACCGGGGAGCTGTTTTTT.

The chain recombines TRBV27 with TRBJ2-1; 12 bases align to TRBD2. Looked up from germline, CDR1 is MNHEY and CDR2 is SMNVEV (reference sequence). J gave up 7 bases and V 3 bases, and 13 bases lay outside the gene matches. This CDR3 is built from 18 residues. For the CDR3, the DNA is TGTGCCAGCAGTTTTGGCCTGAGGACTAGCGGGGCGGGAAATGAGCAGTTCTTC. Translating gives CASSFGLRTSGAGNEQFF.